The present T cell receptor (beta chain) was sequenced within a study of graft-versus-host responses after intestinal transplantation. Notes on the study in general: GvH clonotypes were identified within recipient marrow, with a subset emerging first in ileum or blood.

TCRdb's table, derived via immunoSEQ multiplex PCR, lists solely in-frame clones and lacks some. The sample yields almost 55,000 clones, roughly nine tenths seen once. In germline, CDR1 is WNHNN, CDR2 SYGVQD (reference sequence). The CDR3 runs to 12 residues. V was cut by 3 bases and J by 6 bases, with 7 bases left in between. In regard to this clone: What it recognizes is unknown.

The TCR sequence derives from a human patient who received an intestinal transplant, so some T cells may come from the graft donor. The rearrangement links TRBV10-1 to TRBJ2-3, with unresolved D. The source material was PBMCs, sampled 650 to 670 days after intestinal transplant. The CDR3: CASSERRDTQYF. In DNA, the CDR3 is TGCGCCAGCAGTGAAAGGCGGGATACGCAGTATTTT.